Reported below is one TCR beta chain. What it binds is unknown. TCRdb reprocessed the 5' RACE reads and stores each CDR3 protein as one record, lacking DNA. This specimen shows 130,000 to 150,000 distinct CDR3 sequences; the ten leading clones hold around 10%. Germline V gene data show CDR1 as KGHDR and CDR2 as SFDVKD. The CDR3 spans 11 residues. The data stem from a study of T cells expressing NK-cell markers. On the study more broadly: Seven sequenced donors out of eight were HCMV-seropositive, one seronegative.

Whole-study results and caveats: In a few donors, dominant clonotypes made up about 25-65% of CD3+CD56-NKG2C+ cells.

Input material: blood T cells: a sorted CD56 or NKG2C T cell subset, CD4+ or CD8+ T cells, or bulk PBMC T cells (not recorded which). The sequence came from a man aged 18 to 30 in good health. The rearrangement uses TRBV24-1 and TRBJ2-1. Here the CDR3 reads CATSDSAEQFF.